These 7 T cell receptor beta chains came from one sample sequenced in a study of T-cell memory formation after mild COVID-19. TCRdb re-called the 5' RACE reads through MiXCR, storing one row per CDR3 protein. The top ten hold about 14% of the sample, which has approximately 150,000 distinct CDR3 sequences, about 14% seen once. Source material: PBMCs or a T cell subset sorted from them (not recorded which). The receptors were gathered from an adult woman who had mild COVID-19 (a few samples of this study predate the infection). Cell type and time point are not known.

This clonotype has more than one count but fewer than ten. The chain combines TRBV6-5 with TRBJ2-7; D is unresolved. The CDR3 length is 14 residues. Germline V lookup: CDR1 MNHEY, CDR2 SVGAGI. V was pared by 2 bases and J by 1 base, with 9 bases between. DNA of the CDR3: TGTGCCAGCAGTTACGAATGGCGTTCCTACGAGCAGTACTTC. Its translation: CASSYEWRSYEQYF.

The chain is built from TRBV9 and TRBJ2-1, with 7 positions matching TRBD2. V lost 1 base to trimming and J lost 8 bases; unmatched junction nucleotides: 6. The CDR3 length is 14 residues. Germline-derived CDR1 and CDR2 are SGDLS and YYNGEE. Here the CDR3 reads CASSVQTSFHEQFF. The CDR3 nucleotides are TGTGCCAGCAGCGTACAGACTAGCTTCCATGAGCAGTTCTTC.

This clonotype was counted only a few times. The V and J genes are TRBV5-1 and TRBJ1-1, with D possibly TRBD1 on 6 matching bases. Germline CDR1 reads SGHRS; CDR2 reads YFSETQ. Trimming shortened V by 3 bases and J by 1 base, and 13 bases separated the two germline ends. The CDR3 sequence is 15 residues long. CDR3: CASSSHRAGNTEAFF. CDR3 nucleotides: TGCGCCAGCAGCTCCCACAGGGCTGGGAACACTGAAGCTTTCTTT.

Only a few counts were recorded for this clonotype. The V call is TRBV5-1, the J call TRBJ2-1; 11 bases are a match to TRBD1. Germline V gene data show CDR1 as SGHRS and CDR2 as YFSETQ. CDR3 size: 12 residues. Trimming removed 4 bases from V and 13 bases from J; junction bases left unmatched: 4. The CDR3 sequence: CASSEGQGVQFF. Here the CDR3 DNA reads TGCGCCAGCAGCGAGGGACAGGGGGTCCAGTTCTTC.

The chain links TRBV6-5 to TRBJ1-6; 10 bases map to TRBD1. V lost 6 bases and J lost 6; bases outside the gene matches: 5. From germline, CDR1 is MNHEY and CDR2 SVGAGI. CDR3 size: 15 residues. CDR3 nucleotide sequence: TGTGCCAGCAGATCAGGGACAGGGGTTAATTCACCCCTCCACTTT. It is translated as CASRSGTGVNSPLHF.

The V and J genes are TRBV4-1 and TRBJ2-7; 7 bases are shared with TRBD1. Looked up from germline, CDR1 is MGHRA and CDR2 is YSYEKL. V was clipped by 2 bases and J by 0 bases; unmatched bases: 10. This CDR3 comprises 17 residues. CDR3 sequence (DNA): TGCGCCAGCAGCCAACTAAGCTCGGGACAGAACTCCTACGAGCAGTACTTC. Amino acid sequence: CASSQLSSGQNSYEQYF.

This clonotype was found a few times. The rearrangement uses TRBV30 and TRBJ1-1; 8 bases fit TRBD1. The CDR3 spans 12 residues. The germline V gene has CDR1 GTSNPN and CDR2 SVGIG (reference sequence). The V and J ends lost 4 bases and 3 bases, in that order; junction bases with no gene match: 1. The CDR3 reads CAWTGGYTEAFF. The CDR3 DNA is TGTGCCTGGACAGGGGGCTACACTGAAGCTTTCTTT.